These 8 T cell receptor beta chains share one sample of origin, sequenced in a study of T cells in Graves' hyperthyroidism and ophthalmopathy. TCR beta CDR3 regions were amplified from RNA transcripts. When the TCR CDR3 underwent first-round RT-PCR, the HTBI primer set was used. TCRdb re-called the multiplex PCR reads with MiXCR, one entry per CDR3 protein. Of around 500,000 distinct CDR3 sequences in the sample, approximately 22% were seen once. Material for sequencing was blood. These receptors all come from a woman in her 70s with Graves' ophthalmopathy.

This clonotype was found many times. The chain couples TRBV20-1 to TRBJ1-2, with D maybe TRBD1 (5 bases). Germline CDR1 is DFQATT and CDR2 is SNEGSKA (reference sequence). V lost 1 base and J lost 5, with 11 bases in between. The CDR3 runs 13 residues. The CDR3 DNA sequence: TGCAGTGCTAGAGGGGGGGGTTTGTATGGCTACACCTTC. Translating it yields CSARGGGLYGYTF.

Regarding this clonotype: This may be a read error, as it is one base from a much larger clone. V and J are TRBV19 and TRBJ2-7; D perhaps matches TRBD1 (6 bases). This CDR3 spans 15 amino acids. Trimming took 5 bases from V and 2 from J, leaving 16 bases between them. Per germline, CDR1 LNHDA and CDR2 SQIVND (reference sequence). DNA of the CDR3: TGTGCCAGTAGTCCAGACAGGCACGAAACCTACGAGCAGTACTTC. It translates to CASSPDRHETYEQYF.

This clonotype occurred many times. Here the CDR3 reads CASSPSHRRNTEAFF. The CDR3 DNA follows: TGTGCCAGCAGTCCCTCCCATAGGAGGAACACTGAAGCTTTCTTT. This sequence joins TRBV12-3 or TRBV12-4 and TRBJ1-1; D ambiguous. The CDR3 has 15 residues. V was cut by 5 bases and J by 1 base, with 14 bases left in between.

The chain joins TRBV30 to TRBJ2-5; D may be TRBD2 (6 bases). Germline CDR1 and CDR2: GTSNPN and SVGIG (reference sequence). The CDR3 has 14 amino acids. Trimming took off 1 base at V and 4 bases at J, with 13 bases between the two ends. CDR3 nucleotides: TGTGCCTGGAGTGACGGAGGGACGGGAGAGACCCAGTACTTC. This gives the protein CAWSDGGTGETQYF.

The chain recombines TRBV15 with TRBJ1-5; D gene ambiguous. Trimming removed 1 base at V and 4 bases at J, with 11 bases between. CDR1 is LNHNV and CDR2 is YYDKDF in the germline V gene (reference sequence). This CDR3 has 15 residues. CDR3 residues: CATSRAAGQNQPQHF. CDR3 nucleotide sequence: TGTGCCACCAGCAGAGCCGCAGGCCAAAATCAGCCCCAGCATTTT. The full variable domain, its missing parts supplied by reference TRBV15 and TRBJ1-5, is DAMVIQNPRYQVTQFGKPVTLSCSQTLNHNVMYWYQQKSSQAPKLLFHYYDKDFNNEADTPDNFQSRRPNTSFCFLDIRSPGLGDTAMYLCATSRAAGQNQPQHFGDGTRLSIL.

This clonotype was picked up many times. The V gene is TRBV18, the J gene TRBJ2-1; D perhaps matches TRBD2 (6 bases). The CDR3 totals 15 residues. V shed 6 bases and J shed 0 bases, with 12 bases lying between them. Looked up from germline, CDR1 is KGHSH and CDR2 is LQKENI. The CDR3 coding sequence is TGTGCCAGCTCCTTGGCGGGATACTCCTACAATGAGCAGTTCTTC. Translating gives CASSLAGYSYNEQFF.

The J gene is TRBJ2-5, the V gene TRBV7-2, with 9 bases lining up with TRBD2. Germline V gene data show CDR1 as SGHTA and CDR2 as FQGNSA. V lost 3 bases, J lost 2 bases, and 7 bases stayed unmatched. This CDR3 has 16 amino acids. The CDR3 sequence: CASSFGLAGLQETQYF. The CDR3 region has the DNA TGTGCCAGCAGCTTCGGGCTAGCGGGACTACAAGAGACCCAGTACTTC.

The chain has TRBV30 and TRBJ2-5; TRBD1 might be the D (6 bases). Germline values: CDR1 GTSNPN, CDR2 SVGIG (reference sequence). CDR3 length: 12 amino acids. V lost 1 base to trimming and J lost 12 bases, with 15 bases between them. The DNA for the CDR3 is TGTGCCTGGAGTGGTACCGGGACACGGGAGTACTTC. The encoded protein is CAWSGTGTREYF.